The 22 T cell receptor beta chains below come from one sample, sequenced in a study of regulatory T cells in long-lasting Graves disease. The time point: newly diagnosed GD, antithyroid drugs for less than 3 months. From RNA extracted from PBMCs, the TCR library was made. Arm-PCR of CDR3 regions and iRepertoire HTBI primers were used to build TCR beta libraries. TCRdb analysed the multiplex PCR reads with MiXCR anew, one entry per CDR3 protein. Of over 500,000 distinct CDR3 sequences listed, roughly 16% are singletons. These data are also associated with another study on T cells in Graves' hyperthyroidism and ophthalmopathy.

Sample: peripheral blood mononuclear cells (PBMCs), taken at new diagnosis, from a patient treated with antithyroid drugs. The source is a man aged 18-30 years with Graves disease.

This clonotype has more than one count but fewer than ten. The chain couples TRBV27 to TRBJ1-2, with a possible D match to TRBD1 (5 bases). The CDR3 is 16 residues long. With 0 bases removed from V and 0 bases from J, the gap between germline ends came to 11 bases. CDR1 and CDR2 (germline): MNHEY, SMNVEV (reference sequence). This CDR3 is CASSLSGLRANYGYTF. CDR3 nucleotides: TGTGCCAGCAGTTTATCGGGACTGAGAGCTAACTATGGCTACACCTTC.

This clonotype was seen many times. The chain combines TRBV30 with TRBJ2-1; D gene unclear. This CDR3 comprises 16 residues. V dropped 0 bases and J dropped 3 bases, with 15 bases sitting between them. Germline V gene sequence: CDR1 GTSNPN, CDR2 SVGIG (reference sequence). In DNA form, the CDR3 reads TGTGCCTGGAGTGTCGGGTTTGGACGGGTCTACAATGAGCAGTTCTTC. Its translation is CAWSVGFGRVYNEQFF.

The chain employs TRBV7-9 and TRBJ2-7, with TRBD1 matching over 10 bases. CDR1 is SEHNR and CDR2 is FQNEAQ in the germline V gene (reference sequence). The CDR3 sequence is 14 residues long. V trimming: 7 bases; J trimming: 1 base; junction bases outside the gene matches: 4. CDR3 nucleotides: TGTGCCAGCACGGACAGGGGGATATCCTACGAGCAGTACTTC. This sequence encodes CASTDRGISYEQYF.

The table lists this clonotype with many counts. The CDR3 reads CASRKTGSIQETQYF. Written as DNA, the CDR3 is TGTGCCAGCAGGAAGACAGGGAGTATCCAAGAGACCCAGTACTTC. The genes are TRBV28 and TRBJ2-1; 7 bases agree with TRBD1. The DNA end is a closer match to TRBJ2-5, so the J assignment may be wrong. The germline V gene has CDR1 MDHEN and CDR2 SYDVKM. The CDR3 has 15 amino acids.

This rearrangement joins TRBV5-6 to TRBJ2-2; D is uncertain. With 0 bases removed from V and 4 bases from J, the gap between germline ends came to 7 bases. The length of the CDR3 is 14 residues. Germline values: CDR1 SGHDT, CDR2 YYEEEE. CDR3 region: CASSLAPTTGELFF. The CDR3, as DNA: TGTGCCAGCAGCTTGGCGCCAACCACCGGGGAGCTGTTTTTT.

V gene TRBV6-2 or TRBV6-3 combines with J gene TRBJ2-4, with 9 bases fitting TRBD1. The CDR3 is 14 amino acids. With V trimmed by 4 bases and J by 6 bases, 4 bases remained unmatched. Germline lookup yields CDR1 MNHEY and CDR2 SVGEGT. The CDR3 protein is CASSFTGQGNIQYF. CDR3 coding DNA: TGTGCCAGCAGTTTTACGGGACAGGGAAACATTCAGTACTTC.

In this sample, this clonotype turned up many times. The rearrangement links TRBV28 to TRBJ2-7; D not certain. The CDR3 runs to 14 residues. Trimming left V 6 bases short and J 0 bases short, with 12 bases between. Germline V lookup: CDR1 MDHEN, CDR2 SYDVKM. The CDR3 coding sequence is TGTGCCAGCAGCTTAAGCAGGAGCTCCTACGAGCAGTACTTC. Protein product: CASSLSRSSYEQYF.

This clonotype was recorded at least ten times. The genes are TRBV11-3 and TRBJ2-1; the match to TRBD2 covers 14 bases. CDR1 and CDR2 from the germline V gene are SGHNT and YENEEA. Trimming at V came to 5 bases and at J to 4 bases, leaving 7 bases not matched to a gene. This CDR3 is built from 17 residues. The CDR3 DNA reads as TGTGCCAGCAGCGGCGGACTAGCGGGAGGCCCATACAATGAGCAGTTCTTC. This gives the protein CASSGGLAGGPYNEQFF.

This chain uses TRBV13 with TRBJ2-7, with a weak D call TRBD2 (6 bases). The germline CDR1 and CDR2 sequences are PRHDT and FYEKMQ (reference sequence). CDR3 length: 11 amino acids. Trimming shortened V by 7 bases and J by 7 bases, and 11 bases separated the two germline ends. DNA of the CDR3: TGTGCCAGCATGGCGAGCGGGGAGCAGTACTTC. Translated: CASMASGEQYF.

For this clonotype: One end of the junction is discordant with germline, which a read error may explain. CDR3 nucleotides: TGCGCCAGCAGCCAAGGAGGGGGGCCCTACGAGCAGTACTTC. It translates to CASSQGGGPYEQYF. The chain has TRBV3-1 and TRBJ2-7, with D perhaps being TRBD1 or TRBD2 (6 bases each). The CDR3 is 14 residues long. Germline-derived CDR1 and CDR2 are LGHDT and YNNKEL (reference sequence).

This chain uses TRBV27 with TRBJ2-1, with D perhaps TRBD1 (6 bases). There are 15 residues in the CDR3. Trimming took off 7 bases at V and 0 bases at J, with 13 bases between the two ends. CDR1 and CDR2 (germline): MNHEY, SMNVEV (reference sequence). CDR3 residues: CASTTRDNSYNEQFF. In nucleotides, the CDR3 is TGTGCCAGCACCACCCGGGACAACTCCTACAATGAGCAGTTCTTC.

This clonotype was counted at least ten times. The chain is built from TRBV6-1 and TRBJ2-2; 10 nucleotides match TRBD1. In germline, CDR1 is MNHNS, CDR2 SASEGT. This CDR3 contains 17 residues. Trimming took 6 bases from V and 5 from J; bases not matched to a gene: 12. The chain's CDR3 is CASSAHPGQGLTGELFF. As DNA, the CDR3 is TGTGCCAGCAGCGCCCACCCGGGACAGGGGCTGACCGGGGAGCTGTTTTTT.

The rearrangement joins TRBV10-2 to TRBJ2-3; 11 bases line up with TRBD1. The assigned J gene may be wrong: the sequence end matches TRBJ2-1 better. The CDR3 is 14 residues long. The germline CDR1 and CDR2 sequences are WSHSY and SAAADI. CDR3 amino acids: CASSAGTGGNEQFF. CDR3 nucleotides: TGCGCCAGCAGTGCCGGGACAGGGGGCAATGAGCAGTTCTTC.

The sample holds many counts of this clonotype. The gene calls are TRBV5-1 and TRBJ2-7; tentative D call: TRBD1 (5 bases). The ends were cut back, 0 bases at V and 0 bases at J, with 10 bases in the middle. CDR1 SGHRS and CDR2 YFSETQ come from the germline V gene. This CDR3 spans 15 amino acids. The CDR3 sequence is CASSLVTGDSYEQYF. The DNA for the CDR3 is TGCGCCAGCAGCTTGGTTACAGGCGACTCCTACGAGCAGTACTTC. Combining the CDR3 with reference TRBV5-1 and TRBJ2-7 gives the whole variable domain KAGVTQTPRYLIKTRGQQVTLSCSPISGHRSVSWYQQTPGQGLQFLFEYFSETQRNKGNFPGRFSGRQFSNSRSEMNVSTLELGDSALYLCASSLVTGDSYEQYFGPGTRLTVT.

This clonotype was picked up a small number of times. V usage is TRBV7-9 and J usage is TRBJ1-1; perhaps TRBD1 as D (6 bases). CDR1 SEHNR and CDR2 FQNEAQ come from the germline V gene (reference sequence). The CDR3 is 16 amino acids. V was cut by 1 base and J by 2 bases, with 14 bases left in between. CDR3 nucleotide sequence: TGTGCCAGCAGCTTAGGGCCCAGGGGACTAAACACTGAAGCTTTCTTT. This translates into CASSLGPRGLNTEAFF.

This clonotype turned up a few times. The chain has TRBV7-2 and TRBJ2-7, with 7 positions matching TRBD2. CDR3 length equals 15 residues. Germline V lookup: CDR1 SGHTA, CDR2 FQGNSA. The V and J ends lost 5 bases and 0 bases, in that order; junction bases with no gene match: 7. The CDR3 protein is CASSRSGSSSYEQYF. The CDR3 DNA sequence: TGTGCCAGCAGCCGTAGCGGGTCTAGCTCCTACGAGCAGTACTTC.

This clonotype has a count of ten or more. The rearrangement uses TRBV28 and TRBJ2-7; tentatively, D is TRBD1 (6 bases). Deletions cut 6 bases from V and 7 bases from J, with 16 bases between. This CDR3 comprises 13 residues. CDR1 is MDHEN, CDR2 SYDVKM, per germline. The CDR3 region has the DNA TGTGCCAGCAGGACAGGACGGGTTGGTGAGCAGTACTTC. Its translation is CASRTGRVGEQYF.

Comment on this clonotype: Lacking the conserved final phenylalanine or tryptophan, this CDR3 likely reflects a read error. The CDR3 DNA reads TGCAGTGCCGCCCGGGGACGAATCAATCAGCCCCAGCATCTT. Translating it yields CSAARGRINQPQHL. The V and J genes are TRBV20-1 and TRBJ1-5; TRBD1 might be the D (5 bases). The V gene's germline CDR1 is DFQATT and CDR2 SNEGSKA (reference sequence). The CDR3 length is 14 residues. V was trimmed by 6 bases and J by 3 bases, leaving 15 bases between them.

V gene TRBV12-3 or TRBV12-4 combines with J gene TRBJ1-5; D unclear. V shed 5 bases and J shed 6 bases, with 14 bases lying between them. The CDR3 has 14 amino acids. CDR3 sequence reads: CASSLVVEAQPQHF. For the CDR3, the DNA is TGTGCCAGCAGTCTAGTCGTCGAGGCTCAGCCCCAGCATTTT.

In its sample, this clonotype was seen many times. The rearrangement joins TRBV6-2 or TRBV6-3 to TRBJ2-5, with unresolved D. Germline CDR1 MNHEY, CDR2 SVGEGT. V lost 6 bases, J lost 4 bases, and 9 bases lay in between. The CDR3 has 12 amino acids. Written as DNA, the CDR3 is TGTGCCAGCAGAACAGTTGGAGAGACCCAGTACTTC. The encoded protein is CASRTVGETQYF.

This clonotype appeared a single time. This chain links TRBV3-1 with TRBJ2-5, with TRBD1 identical over 8 bases. Germline V gives CDR1 LGHDT, CDR2 YNNKEL (reference sequence). V trimming: 6 bases; J trimming: 5 bases; junction bases outside the gene matches: 11. The CDR3 consists of 15 residues. CDR3 amino acids: CASSLQTGEWETQYF. The CDR3 DNA follows: TGTGCCAGCAGTCTACAGACAGGGGAGTGGGAGACCCAGTACTTC.

This clonotype was observed at least ten times. V is TRBV19 and J is TRBJ1-2, with D unclear. V lost 5 bases and J lost 4, with 14 bases in between. Germline V gene sequence: CDR1 LNHDA, CDR2 SQIVND (reference sequence). The CDR3 contains 14 residues. CDR3 coding DNA: TGTGCCAGTAGTTCCGGAAGCTTCGTCTATGGCTACACCTTC. Protein product: CASSSGSFVYGYTF. The variable domain in full, completed from reference TRBV19 and TRBJ1-2, reads DGGITQSPKYLFRKEGQNVTLSCEQNLNHDAMYWYRQDPGQGLRLIYYSQIVNDFQKGDIAEGYSVSREKKESFPLTVTSAQKNPTAFYLCASSSGSFVYGYTFGSGTRLTVV.